This TCR beta chain was captured by sequencing in a study of T-cell memory formation after mild COVID-19 (dated by TCRdb to the early 2020s). Some background on the complete study: TCR sequence clusters from the two donors were found to be largely donor specific. T-cell clones expanding and contracting after mild COVID-19 in a couple of donors were tracked by longitudinal TCRalpha and TCRbeta repertoire sequencing. The cohort comprised two young, previously healthy adult volunteers, one female and one male.

Paper-wide results and their limitations: From day 15 to 85, contracting clones showed balanced CD4/CD8 phenotypes, whereas a second wave of clones that expanded from day 15 to 37 leaned towards CD4+. The study included only a couple of mild cases, and larger cohorts that include severe cases with pre-infection samples were judged to be necessary. Whether the second-wave clones peaking on day 37 were SARS-CoV-2 specific was not confirmed. Some responding clones were found in pre-infection memory, which suggests that pre-existing cross-reactive memory T cells took part in the SARS-CoV-2 response. Contracting CD4+ clones were located mainly in the CM and EM memory subsets, whereas CD8+ clones were found to be enriched in EMRA.

PBMCs were isolated by Ficoll-Paque density gradient centrifugation. Looking up the germline V gene (reference sequence) yields CDR1 LNHDA and CDR2 SQIVND. V and J lose 2 bases and 0 bases, and a span of 7 bases separates them. Its CDR3 holds 14 amino acids, cysteine through phenylalanine. Only CDR3 DNA remains: 42 bases, in frame from the first base. This clonotype was seen only a few times. The antigen this receptor binds is unknown. Per-nucleotide qualities are absent, and no much larger clonotype sits a single base away. Sequencing relied on an Illumina NovaSeq 6000. Using 5'RACE with constant-segment primers, TCRalpha and TCRbeta cDNA libraries were constructed, with sample barcodes and unique molecular identifiers added in the process. RNA was extracted from every sample with Trizol reagent. Amplification of the libraries took two PCR steps, and the second step added a second sample barcode plus Illumina TruSeq adapters. The libraries were sequenced on an Illumina NovaSeq using 2 x 150 bp paired-end reads. For the original study's pipeline: Demultiplexing of reads and collapsing into UMI-guided consensus sequences were performed with migec v1.2.7. Using mixcr v2.1.11, UMI consensuses were aligned to TRA and TRB V and J templates and then assembled into clonotypes. A clonotype was counted as expanded or contracted only if both edgeR and NoisET called the change significant, with noise models trained on biological replicates. edgeR calls used a false discovery rate-adjusted p below 0.01 and a log2 fold-change threshold of 1. PCA with hierarchical clustering of max-normalized trajectories of the 1000 most abundant clonotypes was used as exploratory dynamics analysis. Separately sequenced CD4+ and CD8+ repertoires were used to assign the CD4 or CD8 phenotype of responding clones. TCRdb reprocessing: public reads trimmed at Q25 with fastp, clones called with MiXCR, in-frame beta chains kept. Under each unique CDR3 protein, matching rows form one entry showing the most common genes and DNA. These V and J calls rely on TCRdb rather than the paper's analysis. The table for this sample lists approximately 570,000 distinct CDR3 sequences; about a sixth of them were counted only once. Of the sample, more than 10% falls within the top ten clones.

The sequenced material came from PBMCs or a T cell subset sorted from them (not recorded which). The sequence was obtained from an adult woman who had mild COVID-19 (a few samples of this study predate the infection). The sample titles of this study are shuffled in the database, so cell type and time point are left out; the donor was told from shared clones. The chain joins TRBV19 to TRBJ1-1, with an unclear D gene assignment. The DNA reads as follows: TGTGCCAGTAGTATAACTCCCCTGAACACTGAAGCTTTCTTT. It translates as CASSITPLNTEAFF.